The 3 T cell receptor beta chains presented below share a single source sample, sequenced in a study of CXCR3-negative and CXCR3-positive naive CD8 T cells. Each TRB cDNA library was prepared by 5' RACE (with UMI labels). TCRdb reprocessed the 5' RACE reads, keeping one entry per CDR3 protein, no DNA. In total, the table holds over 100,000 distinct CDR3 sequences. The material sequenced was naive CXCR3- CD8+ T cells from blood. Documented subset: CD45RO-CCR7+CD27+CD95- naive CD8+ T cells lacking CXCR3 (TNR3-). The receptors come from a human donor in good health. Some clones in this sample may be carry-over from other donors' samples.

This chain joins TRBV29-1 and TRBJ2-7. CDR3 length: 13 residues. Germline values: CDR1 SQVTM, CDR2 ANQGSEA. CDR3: CSVEVREGYEQYF.

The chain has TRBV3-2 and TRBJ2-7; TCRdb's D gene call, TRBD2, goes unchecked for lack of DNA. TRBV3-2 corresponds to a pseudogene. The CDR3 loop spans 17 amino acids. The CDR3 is CASSQAAGLALTYEQYF.

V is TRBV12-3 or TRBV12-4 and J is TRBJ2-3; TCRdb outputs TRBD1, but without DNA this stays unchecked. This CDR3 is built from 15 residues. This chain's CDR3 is CASSPLLVNTDTQYF.